The sequence of this TCR beta chain was determined in a study of blood T cell repertoires in COVID-19. Study-level background: The United States, Italy and Spain provided the acute and convalescent COVID-19 samples. T cells, B-cell-depleted T cells, or PBMCs provided the cDNA or gDNA that served as material.

Using immunoSEQ multiplex PCR, the repertoire was profiled, and TCRdb retains in-frame clones only, with some absent. This sample yields approximately 210,000 clones, of which 65% to 90% are seen a single time; 12% belongs to the top ten. Germline V CDR1 and CDR2: WNHNN, SYGVQD (reference sequence). With 6 bases removed from V and 6 bases from J, the gap between germline ends came to 12 bases. The CDR3 contains 13 residues. The chain uses TRBV10-1 and TRBJ2-1, with D perhaps matching TRBD2 (5 bases). Specimen: PBMCs or T cells enriched from blood (not recorded which). The receptor was isolated from a man aged 35 to 55 who had recovered from COVID-19. The CDR3 protein is CASRAGPGNEQFF. Here the CDR3 DNA reads TGCGCCAGCAGGGCGGGCCCTGGCAATGAGCAGTTCTTC.